This T cell receptor (beta chain) was profiled in a study of a mutant IDH1 vaccine in newly diagnosed glioma. Across the whole study: Patients were given eight vaccinations, scheduled in weeks 1, 3, 5, 7, 11, 15, 19 and 23. Study results and caveats: Immune responses arising from the vaccine appeared in 80% to 95% of patients.

The CDR3 totals 13 residues. Germline V gene lookup returns CDR1 SNHLY and CDR2 FYNNEI. V was clipped by 11 bases and J by 2 bases, with 14 bases between them. The time point here: week 23, last vaccination. Each vaccine dose was 300 ug of mutant IDH1 20-mer peptide, with topical imiquimod. Libraries were prepared by immunoSEQ multiplex PCR; TCRdb keeps only in-frame clonotypes and omits some of them. The profile shows around 54,000 clones, over 70% of them singletons. As for this clone: The antigen is unknown.

The sample here was PBMCs, taken from a glioma patient whose treatment included an IDH1 peptide vaccine. The sequence derives from a man between 35 and 55 years old with glioma. The chain recombines TRBV2 with TRBJ2-3; a possible D gene is TRBD2 (5 bases). CDR3 protein: CAGQRPFTDTQYF. For the CDR3, the DNA is TGTGCCGGGCAGCGGCCTTTCACAGATACGCAGTATTTT.